The entry below gives a single T cell receptor beta chain sequence along with its context. This specimen belongs to a study of blood T cell repertoires in COVID-19. The CDR3 contains 16 residues. Germline V lookup: CDR1 SGHTA, CDR2 FQGNSA. Unmatched junction bases numbered 7, after V lost 0 bases and J lost 4 bases. The method was immunoSEQ multiplex PCR; TCRdb's version includes in-frame clones alone and lacks a portion of them. This table has under 300,000 clones, 88% appearing once. The sequence was obtained from a woman in her thirties or forties who had recovered from COVID-19. The sequencing sample was made of peripheral blood. The V call is TRBV7-2, the J call TRBJ1-2; 8 bases match TRBD1. The CDR3 DNA reads TGTGCCAGCAGCTTAGCGCCCGGACAGGGTGTCTATGGCTACACCTTC. Translation gives CASSLAPGQGVYGYTF.